Presented here are 10 T cell receptor beta chains from one specimen sequenced in a study of cytomegalovirus exposure and HLA in healthy donors. The PCR had 60 Vbeta and 13 Jbeta primers. Data came from immunoSEQ multiplex PCR; TCRdb stores just in-frame clones and leaves some out. The table shows approximately 190,000 clones, with around 84% occurring only once. The sample was PBMCs. These TCRs come from a man aged 40-49 years in good health and CMV-seropositive.

The chain combines TRBV10-3 with TRBJ2-7, with TRBD2 identical over 7 bases. The V gene end was trimmed by 10 bases and the J gene end by 5 bases; junction bases not matched to a gene: 5. Germline V gene data show CDR1 as ENHRY and CDR2 as SYGVKD. The CDR3 has 11 residues. The CDR3 sequence: CANGDYHEQYF. In DNA form, the CDR3 reads TGTGCCAACGGGGACTACCACGAGCAGTACTTC.

In this sample, this clone turned up a few times. Other DNA sequences within the sample encode an identical CDR3. CDR3 in amino acids: CASRTGTANTGELFF. The DNA for the CDR3 is TGTGCCAGCAGGACCGGGACAGCAAACACCGGGGAGCTGTTTTTT. The chain links TRBV6-1 to TRBJ2-2; 7 nucleotides agree with TRBD1. V shed 6 bases and J 2 bases; nucleotides not matched to a gene: 6. CDR1 and CDR2 (germline): MNHNS, SASEGT. This CDR3 is built from 15 residues.

This clone was counted a few times. The chain is built from TRBV5-4 and TRBJ2-6; D call uncertain. The CDR3 spans 14 residues. Trimming shortened V by 6 bases and J by 0 bases, and 7 bases separated the two germline ends. Germline values: CDR1 SGHNT, CDR2 YYREEE (reference sequence). The CDR3: CASTLYSGANVLTF. DNA of the CDR3: TGTGCCAGCACCTTATACTCTGGGGCCAACGTCCTGACTTTC.

This clone was counted only a few times. This chain connects TRBV20-1 to TRBJ1-2; 8 bases are a match to TRBD1. The germline gives CDR1 DFQATT, CDR2 SNEGSKA (reference sequence). The CDR3 runs 11 residues. DNA for the CDR3: TGCAGAAGCCAGGGGGCGCGGGGCTACACCTTC. It translates to CRSQGARGYTF.

The rearrangement links TRBV5-1 to TRBJ2-7; 7 bases align to TRBD1. Looked up from germline, CDR1 is SGHRS and CDR2 is YFSETQ. V dropped 4 bases and J dropped 3; count of bases not matched to a gene: 4. There are 13 residues in the CDR3. DNA for the CDR3: TGCGCCAGCAGCCCGGGACAGCGCTACGAGCAGTACTTC. Its protein product is CASSPGQRYEQYF.

The chain is built from TRBV18 and TRBJ1-4, with 8 bases aligning to TRBD1. The CDR3 loop spans 16 amino acids. Trimming cost V 3 bases and J 0 bases; bases outside gene matches: 3. The germline gives CDR1 KGHSH, CDR2 LQKENI. The CDR3 loop reads CASSPGQAATNEKLFF. The CDR3, as DNA: TGTGCCAGCTCACCGGGACAGGCGGCAACTAATGAAAAACTGTTTTTT.

This clone was seen a few times. The rearrangement links TRBV19 to TRBJ1-5, with D tentatively TRBD1 (5 bases). V lost 5 bases, J lost 3 bases, and 14 bases lay in between. This CDR3 comprises 15 residues. The V gene's germline CDR1 is LNHDA and CDR2 SQIVND (reference sequence). The CDR3 DNA is TGTGCCAGTAGTGTCCCAGGGCAGGTCAATCAGCCCCAGCATTTT. Translated: CASSVPGQVNQPQHF.

In DNA, the CDR3 is TGCAGCGCGAGACTAGGAGGGGGCACAGATACGCAGTATTTT. Translation gives CSARLGGGTDTQYF. The V call is TRBV29-1, the J call TRBJ2-3; a weak D match, TRBD2 (6 bases). The germline V gene has CDR1 SQVTM and CDR2 ANQGSEA. The CDR3 is made up of 14 amino acids. Trimming removed 7 bases at V and 1 base at J, with 15 bases between.

The chain uses TRBV6-8 and TRBJ2-5, with 12 bases lining up with TRBD2. The CDR3 contains 16 residues. Germline CDR1 reads MNHGY; CDR2 reads SAAAGT. J gave up 5 bases and V 6 bases, and 10 bases lay outside the gene matches. CDR3 nucleotide sequence: TGTGCCAGCAGCCCAACTAGCGGGGGGCCCAGGGAGACCCAGTACTTC. It is translated as CASSPTSGGPRETQYF.

The chain couples TRBV2 to TRBJ1-2, with D tentatively TRBD1 (5 bases). The CDR3 has 12 residues. Trimming stripped 3 bases from V and 7 bases from J, with 9 bases between. Germline CDR1 and CDR2: SNHLY and FYNNEI. The DNA for the CDR3 is TGTGCCAGCAGTGACCTACAGGCTGGCTACACCTTC. As protein: CASSDLQAGYTF.